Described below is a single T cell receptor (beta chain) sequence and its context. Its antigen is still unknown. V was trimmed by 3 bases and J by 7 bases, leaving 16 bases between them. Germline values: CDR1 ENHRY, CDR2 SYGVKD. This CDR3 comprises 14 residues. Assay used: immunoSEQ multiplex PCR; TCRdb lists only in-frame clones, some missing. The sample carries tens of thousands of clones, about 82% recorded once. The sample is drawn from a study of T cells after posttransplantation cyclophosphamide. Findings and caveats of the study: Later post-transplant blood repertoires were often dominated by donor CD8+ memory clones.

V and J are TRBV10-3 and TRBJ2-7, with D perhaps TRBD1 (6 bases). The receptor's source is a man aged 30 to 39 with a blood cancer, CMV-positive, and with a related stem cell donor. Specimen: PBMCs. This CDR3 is CAISERGGEEEQYF. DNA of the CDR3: TGTGCCATCAGTGAAAGAGGGGGAGAGGAGGAGCAGTACTTC.